The 25 T cell receptor beta chains presented below share a single source sample, sequenced in a study of CD8+ T cells in alopecia areata. In each case, RNA was isolated and then reverse transcribed into cDNA as the sequencing template. Repertoires were generated with immunoSEQ multiplex PCR, while TCRdb's copy carries only in-frame clones and drops some. The repertoire has approximately 280,000 clones, roughly 64% of them found once; the top ten carry over 1.5%. As to treatment: oral pan-JAK inhibitor, 5-10 mg twice daily. Sequencing used CD4+ T cells sorted from blood, obtained at week 24, from a patient treated with tofacitinib. These receptors all come from a human donor with alopecia areata.

V usage is TRBV11-1 and J usage is TRBJ2-5; 7 positions agree with TRBD2. Germline V gene data show CDR1 as SGHAT and CDR2 as FQDESV (reference sequence). V shed 2 bases and J 1 base; nucleotides not matched to a gene: 4. CDR3 length: 15 residues. The CDR3, as DNA: TGTGCCAGCAGCTTACCGGGGGGAAGCCAAGAGACCCAGTACTTC. The encoded protein is CASSLPGGSQETQYF.

In this sample, this clone turned up a few times. The chain is built from TRBV29-1 and TRBJ1-2; D gene unclear. The V and J ends lost 7 bases and 4 bases respectively, with 13 bases between them. The CDR3 covers 12 residues. Germline V lookup: CDR1 SQVTM, CDR2 ANQGSEA. The chain's CDR3 is CSADDVLYGYTF. The CDR3 DNA reads as TGCAGCGCCGACGATGTCCTCTATGGCTACACCTTC.

The CDR3 DNA sequence: TGTGCCAGTTGCCCCGGGACAGGGGGACTCGAGCAGTACTTC. Its protein product is CASCPGTGGLEQYF. J is TRBJ2-7 and V is TRBV2; 11 positions match TRBD1. The CDR3 has 14 residues. The V gene end was trimmed by 9 bases and the J gene end by 6 bases; junction bases not matched to a gene: 10. Germline lookup yields CDR1 SNHLY and CDR2 FYNNEI. Full variable domain (remainder filled in from reference TRBV2 and TRBJ2-7): EPEVTQTPSHQVTQMGQEVILRCVPISNHLYFYWYRQILGQKVEFLVSFYNNEISEKSEIFDDQFSVERPDGSNFTLKIRSTKLEDSAMYFCASCPGTGGLEQYFGPGTRLTVT.

The V call is TRBV6-5, the J call TRBJ1-2, with 9 bases aligning to TRBD1. The CDR3 runs 13 residues. Germline loops: CDR1 MNHEY, CDR2 SVGAGI. After removal of 2 bases from V and 8 bases from J, the junction contained 3 bases not matched to a gene. The CDR3 loop reads CASSYGTGTGYTF. The DNA of the CDR3 is TGTGCCAGCAGTTACGGGACAGGGACGGGCTACACCTTC.

The rearrangement links TRBV27 to TRBJ1-1; D remains unclear. The V gene lost 0 bases and the J gene lost 0 bases, with 8 bases spanning the gap. This CDR3 region has 15 residues. Germline V CDR1 and CDR2: MNHEY, SMNVEV (reference sequence). The CDR3 DNA reads as TGTGCCAGCAGTTTATCGAGGGAACTGAACACTGAAGCTTTCTTT. Protein: CASSLSRELNTEAFF.

V and J are TRBV30 and TRBJ1-2; 8 bases are a match to TRBD1. This CDR3 spans 13 amino acids. V lost 5 bases, J lost 5 bases, and 7 bases stayed unmatched. Germline CDR1 and CDR2: GTSNPN and SVGIG (reference sequence). In DNA, the CDR3 is TGTGCCTGGGCCCCAGGGGGCCAGTATGGCTACACCTTC. As protein: CAWAPGGQYGYTF.

The V call is TRBV29-1, the J call TRBJ2-1, with a weak D call TRBD2 (6 bases). With 6 bases removed from V and 7 bases from J, the gap between germline ends came to 19 bases. In germline, CDR1 is SQVTM, CDR2 ANQGSEA. There are 14 residues in the CDR3. The CDR3 is CSVVTGLPENEQFF. CDR3 DNA sequence: TGCAGCGTGGTTACGGGACTCCCTGAAAATGAGCAGTTCTTC.

The V call is TRBV4-1, the J call TRBJ2-5; TRBD1 agrees at 7 bases. This CDR3 has 15 residues. The junction had 7 bases not matched to a gene; V was cut back by 1 base and J by 5 bases. From germline, CDR1 is MGHRA and CDR2 YSYEKL. The CDR3 sequence: CASSQVLGGDETQYF. Written as DNA, the CDR3 is TGCGCCAGCAGCCAAGTATTAGGGGGCGATGAGACCCAGTACTTC.

V gene TRBV30 combines with J gene TRBJ2-5; no definite D call. V was shortened by 4 bases and J by 3 bases, with 18 bases between the two germline ends. The length of the CDR3 is 15 residues. The germline V gene encodes CDR1 GTSNPN and CDR2 SVGIG (reference sequence). The CDR3 nucleotides read TGTGCCTGGAACCCCCTTCGAGCCCTAAAAGAGACCCAGTACTTC. Its translation is CAWNPLRALKETQYF. The whole variable domain, remainder taken from reference TRBV30 and TRBJ2-5, is SQTIHQWPATLVQPVGSPLSLECTVEGTSNPNLYWYRQAAGRGLQLLFYSVGIGQISSEVPQNLSASRPQDRQFILSSKKLLLSDSGFYLCAWNPLRALKETQYFGPGTRLLVL.

The chain is built from TRBV28 and TRBJ2-7; 9 bases align to TRBD1. With 5 bases clipped from V and 2 bases from J, the junction kept 1 base outside the gene matches. The CDR3 sequence is 13 residues long. Germline CDR1 MDHEN, CDR2 SYDVKM. The CDR3 spells CASSRQGAYEQYF. CDR3 nucleotides: TGTGCCAGCAGTCGACAGGGGGCCTACGAGCAGTACTTC.

This chain uses TRBV5-1 with TRBJ1-6; 9 positions agree with TRBD1. The germline gives CDR1 SGHRS, CDR2 YFSETQ. V lost 1 base, J lost 6 bases, and 8 bases stayed unmatched. The CDR3 runs 17 residues. The CDR3 sequence is CASSLSGTGLGNSPLHF. In DNA, the CDR3 is TGCGCCAGCAGCTTGTCAGGGACAGGGTTGGGTAATTCACCCCTCCACTTT. The complete variable domain, with remaining parts taken from reference TRBV5-1 and TRBJ1-6, reads KAGVTQTPRYLIKTRGQQVTLSCSPISGHRSVSWYQQTPGQGLQFLFEYFSETQRNKGNFPGRFSGRQFSNSRSEMNVSTLELGDSALYLCASSLSGTGLGNSPLHFGNGTRLTVT.

This chain joins TRBV7-3 and TRBJ2-3; no definite D call. Germline assignment: CDR1 SGHTA and CDR2 FQGTGA. The CDR3 spans 15 residues. Trimming pared 2 bases from V and 0 bases from J, leaving 9 bases between. CDR3 sequence: CASSLGWVSTDTQYF. The CDR3 nucleotides are TGTGCCAGCAGCTTAGGCTGGGTTAGCACAGATACGCAGTATTTT.

The J gene is TRBJ2-1, the V gene TRBV29-1; 10 nucleotides align to TRBD2. The length of the CDR3 is 16 residues. Germline CDR1 SQVTM, CDR2 ANQGSEA. As DNA, the CDR3 is TGCAGTGTACATATAGCGGGGGGCGGAACTTACAATGAGCAGTTCTTC. Encoded protein: CSVHIAGGGTYNEQFF.

This clone was seen only a few times. The chain joins TRBV4-2 to TRBJ2-5; 9 bases fit TRBD2. The CDR3 is 15 amino acids. Germline trimming cut 5 bases from V and 1 base from J; bases unmatched to any gene: 5. Germline loops: CDR1 LGHNA, CDR2 YNFKEQ. This CDR3 reads CASSLAGETQETQYF. Here the CDR3 DNA reads TGTGCCAGCAGCTTAGCGGGGGAGACCCAAGAGACCCAGTACTTC.

This clone came up a few times. This chain uses TRBV11-1 with TRBJ1-1, with D unclear. The V end was cut by 5 bases, the J end by 5 bases, with 18 bases between. Per germline, CDR1 SGHAT and CDR2 FQDESV (reference sequence). CDR3 length: 15 amino acids. The CDR3 loop is CASSLGSIGDTEAFF. The CDR3 DNA reads TGTGCCAGCAGCCTCGGGTCTATAGGAGATACTGAAGCTTTCTTT.

The V call is TRBV5-4, the J call TRBJ2-3; a possible D gene is TRBD2 (5 bases). Germline V gene lookup returns CDR1 SGHNT and CDR2 YYREEE (reference sequence). The CDR3 consists of 18 residues. Trimming removed 3 bases from V and 1 base from J, with 21 bases in between. In DNA, the CDR3 is TGTGCCAGCAGCTCGCAACCAACAACGGGATACGGCACAGATACGCAGTATTTT. It translates to CASSSQPTTGYGTDTQYF.

The chain couples TRBV29-1 to TRBJ1-2; TRBD1 agrees at 7 bases. Germline trimming cut 4 bases from V and 4 bases from J; bases unmatched to any gene: 9. Germline loops: CDR1 SQVTM, CDR2 ANQGSEA. The CDR3 runs to 14 residues. The CDR3 region is CSVGGKGASYGYTF. DNA for the CDR3: TGCAGCGTTGGAGGAAAGGGGGCGAGCTATGGCTACACCTTC. Full variable domain (rest looked up from reference TRBV29-1 and TRBJ1-2): SAVISQKPSRDICQRGTSLTIQCQVDSQVTMMFWYRQQPGQSLTLIATANQGSEATYESGFVIDKFPISRPNLTFSTLTVSNMSPEDSSIYLCSVGGKGASYGYTFGSGTRLTVV.

This chain links TRBV5-1 with TRBJ2-3; D gene unclear. The CDR3 has 15 amino acids. Germline V gives CDR1 SGHRS, CDR2 YFSETQ. Trimming left V 0 bases short and J 2 bases short, with 10 bases between. This chain's CDR3 is CASSLGRETTDTQYF. CDR3 sequence (DNA): TGCGCCAGCAGCTTGGGTCGAGAGACCACAGATACGCAGTATTTT.

The genes are TRBV5-1 and TRBJ2-7, with D hard to call. The CDR3 is 12 residues long. V shed 4 bases and J shed 0 bases, with 5 bases lying between them. The germline V gene encodes CDR1 SGHRS and CDR2 YFSETQ. In DNA, the CDR3 is TGCGCCAGCAGCGCCGACTCCTACGAGCAGTACTTC. It specifies CASSADSYEQYF.

The sample holds a few counts of this clone. The chain employs TRBV5-1 and TRBJ2-7, with D perhaps TRBD2 (6 bases). Germline V gene sequence: CDR1 SGHRS, CDR2 YFSETQ. V was clipped by 0 bases and J by 4 bases, with 8 bases between them. CDR3 length: 13 residues. For the CDR3, the DNA is TGCGCCAGCAGCTTGGTCGCGGGATACGAGCAGTACTTC. Translated, it gives CASSLVAGYEQYF.

A few counts support this clone. The chain combines TRBV11-2 with TRBJ2-7; D gene unclear. The length of the CDR3 is 13 residues. The germline gives CDR1 SGHAT, CDR2 FQNNGV. The V end was cut by 7 bases, the J end by 0 bases, with 10 bases between. The CDR3 region is CASTESSSYEQYF. DNA for the CDR3: TGTGCCAGCACCGAAAGCAGCTCCTACGAGCAGTACTTC.

This clone was counted a few times. The chain couples TRBV25-1 to TRBJ2-7; no clear D gene. Germline-derived CDR1 and CDR2 are MGHDK and SYGVNS. V dropped 5 bases and J dropped 4 bases, with 9 bases sitting between them. The CDR3 totals 12 residues. The CDR3 nucleotides read TGTGCCAGCAGTACCCCCCCTTACGAGCAGTACTTC. It is translated as CASSTPPYEQYF.

This clone was counted a few times. The chain employs TRBV4-3 and TRBJ1-4; D not certain. The CDR3 is 11 residues long. CDR1 and CDR2 from the germline V gene are LGHNA and YSLEER. V lost 0 bases to trimming and J lost 10 bases, with 3 bases between them. The CDR3 DNA reads as TGCGCCAGCAGCCAAGAAGGAAAACTGTTTTTT. This sequence encodes CASSQEGKLFF.

This chain links TRBV9 with TRBJ1-2; the match to TRBD1 covers 7 bases. J was trimmed by 4 bases and V by 3 bases; bases with no gene match: 12. This CDR3 is 16 amino acids long. The germline CDR1 and CDR2 sequences are SGDLS and YYNGEE. The CDR3 spells CASSAPRDSYFYGYTF. DNA for the CDR3: TGTGCCAGCAGCGCCCCTCGGGACAGCTATTTCTATGGCTACACCTTC.

The rearrangement links TRBV7-9 to TRBJ2-1, with 8 nucleotides matching TRBD1. The V gene's germline CDR1 is SEHNR and CDR2 FQNEAQ (reference sequence). Trimming removed 3 bases from V and 8 bases from J; junction bases left unmatched: 9. The CDR3 spans 15 residues. CDR3 DNA: TGTGCCAGCAGCTTGGGACAGGCGTCCGGGGATGAGCAGTTCTTC. Its protein is CASSLGQASGDEQFF.